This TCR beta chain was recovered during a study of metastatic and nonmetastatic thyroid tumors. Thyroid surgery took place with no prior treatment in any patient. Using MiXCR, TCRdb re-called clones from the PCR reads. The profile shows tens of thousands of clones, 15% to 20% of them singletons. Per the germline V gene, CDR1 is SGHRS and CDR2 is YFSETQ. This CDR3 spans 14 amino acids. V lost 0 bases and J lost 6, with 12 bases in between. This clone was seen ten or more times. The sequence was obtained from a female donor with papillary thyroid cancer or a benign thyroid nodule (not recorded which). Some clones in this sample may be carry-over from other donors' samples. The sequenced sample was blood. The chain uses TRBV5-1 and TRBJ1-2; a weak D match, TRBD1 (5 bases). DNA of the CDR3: TGCGCCAGCAGCTTGGACCAGGGATGGGATGGCTACACCTTC. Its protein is CASSLDQGWDGYTF.